This TCR beta chain was obtained from a study of cytomegalovirus exposure and HLA in healthy donors. The PCR had 60 Vbeta and 13 Jbeta primers. The data were produced by immunoSEQ multiplex PCR, yet TCRdb's version contains in-frame clones alone and is incomplete. The table includes about 77,000 clones, about 84% detected once. This sequence was found in a man in his forties or fifties in good health and CMV-seronegative. Sequenced sample: PBMCs.

CDR3 residues: CASSLVGGGYEQYF. In nucleotides, the CDR3 is TGCGCCAGCAGCTTGGTTGGCGGGGGGTACGAGCAGTACTTC. This sequence joins TRBV5-1 and TRBJ2-7, with TRBD2 matching over 8 bases. Germline CDR1 reads SGHRS; CDR2 reads YFSETQ. V dropped 0 bases and J dropped 4; count of bases not matched to a gene: 3. The CDR3 is 14 residues long.